This TCR beta chain was identified in a study of PD-L1 blockade in urothelial cancer. Time point: peripheral blood 6 weeks after treatment start. Patients each gave 1 to 8 samples, pretreatment and on-treatment. Every PCR got spiked synthetic TCR analog templates. Sequencing was performed with immunoSEQ multiplex PCR; in TCRdb, only in-frame clones are kept and a portion is missing. The sample includes roughly 120,000 clones, around 93% seen only once; the top ten take around 4%. V dropped 2 bases and J dropped 9 bases, with 17 bases sitting between them. CDR3 length: 15 amino acids. Germline CDR1 is GTSNPN and CDR2 is SVGIG (reference sequence).

The chain carries TRBV30 and TRBJ1-6; a possible D gene is TRBD1 (6 bases). The sample in question was PBMCs, obtained around atezolizumab (anti-PD-L1) treatment. The TCR comes from a man in his fifties or sixties with urothelial cancer. CDR3 protein: CAWSSHPQGPSPLHF. CDR3 DNA: TGTGCCTGGAGTTCCCACCCACAGGGTCCTTCACCCCTCCACTTT.